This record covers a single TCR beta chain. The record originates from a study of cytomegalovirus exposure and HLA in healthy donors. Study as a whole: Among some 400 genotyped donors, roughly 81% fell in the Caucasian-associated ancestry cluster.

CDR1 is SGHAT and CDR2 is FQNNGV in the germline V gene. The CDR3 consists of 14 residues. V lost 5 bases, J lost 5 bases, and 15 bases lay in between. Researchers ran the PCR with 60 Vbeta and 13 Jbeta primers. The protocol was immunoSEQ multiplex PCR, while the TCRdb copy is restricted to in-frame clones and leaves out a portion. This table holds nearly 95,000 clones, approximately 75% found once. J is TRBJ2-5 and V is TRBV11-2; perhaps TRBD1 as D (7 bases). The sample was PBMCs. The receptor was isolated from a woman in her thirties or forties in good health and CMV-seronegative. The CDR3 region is CASSQGDWRETQYF. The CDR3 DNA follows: TGTGCCAGCAGCCAGGGGGACTGGAGGGAGACCCAGTACTTC.